This TCR beta chain emerged from a study of T cell repertoires in cytomegalovirus infection. Study overall: The authors relied on CMV epitopes, both recently identified HLA-C-restricted and well-studied HLA-B-restricted. Based on public TCR beta signatures, there were indications of CMV infection and of a matching HLA type. The study's findings and limits: Accumulated public TCR beta family frequency recognized individuals carrying CMV together with the relevant HLA. CMV-specific TCR beta clonotypes restricted by HLA-C were the ones dominating the ex vivo response.

From the reads, TCRdb called clonotypes with MiXCR, one entry per CDR3 protein. This table has some 350,000 distinct CDR3 sequences, 25% to 35% appearing once. The CDR3 contains 13 residues. V lost 1 base and J lost 1, with 4 bases in between. Germline V gene data show CDR1 as LNHDA and CDR2 as SQIVND (reference sequence). This clonotype showed up just once. As yet, its antigen is unknown. The origin of this receptor is a human donor in good health (CMV status not recorded). Some clones in this sample may be carry-over from other donors' samples. Sequencing was performed on cultured PBMCs, taken from culture after CMV antigen stimulation. The chain uses TRBV19 and TRBJ1-1; no firm D call. CDR3 in amino acids: CASSIAPNTEAFF. In DNA, the CDR3 is TGTGCCAGTAGTATAGCCCCGAACACTGAAGCTTTCTTT.